This entry concerns a single TCR beta chain. The antigen remains unidentified. RNA transcripts yielded amplified TCR beta CDR3 regions. Researchers ran a first-round RT-PCR on the TCR CDR3 using the HTBI primer set. TCRdb re-called the multiplex PCR reads with MiXCR, one entry per CDR3 protein. Counted here are hundreds of thousands of distinct CDR3 sequences, 13% to 15% occurring once; the ten biggest clones make up around 13%. The sample is drawn from a study of T cells in Graves' hyperthyroidism and ophthalmopathy. About the study: Peripheral blood was drawn at first diagnosis, prior to all treatment.

In the ophthalmopathy cohort, Clinical Activity Score was at least 3, NOSPECS grade at least 4, and duration under 3 months. V gave up 6 bases and J gave up 8 bases; unmatched junction bases: 6. Germline-derived CDR1 and CDR2 are ENHRY and SYGVKD. The CDR3 runs 13 residues. Overall study results and limits: Through a model of 13 V-J features, ophthalmopathy was separated from stable hyperthyroidism.

The sample taken for sequencing was blood. This receptor was taken from a woman aged 45-65 years with Graves' ophthalmopathy. The chain carries TRBV10-3 and TRBJ2-2; 7 bases map to TRBD1. CDR3 sequence (DNA): TGTGCCATCAGACCGACAGGGATTGGGGAGCTGTTTTTT. It yields the protein CAIRPTGIGELFF.